The present entry profiles one T cell receptor beta chain with its context. Its binding antigen is unknown. Nothing much larger sits one base from this clone, and base qualities are not available. The library was prepared using the immunoSEQ multiplex PCR assay. For the multiplex PCR, a mixture combining 60 forward primers for TCR Vbeta segments and 13 reverse primers for TCR Jbeta segments was used. A multiplex PCR assay on genomic DNA amplified the CDR3 region of rearranged TCR beta genes. The amplified TCR beta libraries were sequenced on the Illumina HiSeq System as 87-base-pair reads. In the original analysis: A later analysis tallied 75 million to 85 million unique TCR beta chains across the roughly 610 repertoires, and about 10 million of those chains were shared by two or more donors. Raw reads were error-corrected and collapsed into unique sequences with a nearest-neighbor algorithm that merged closely related sequences to remove PCR and sequencing errors. CDR3 sequences were aligned to IMGT reference sequences to assign V, D and J gene segments. For a sequence to be retained, a match of at least six nucleotides to both a V gene segment and a J gene segment was required. A rearrangement was called productive if the CDR3 had no stop codons and remained in frame with V and J, and every other rearrangement was called non-productive. CDR3 was defined by IMGT convention, running from the second conserved V-encoded cysteine to the conserved J-encoded phenylalanine. The earlier analysis of about 530 of the donors excluded any sequence lacking an unambiguous match to a single V gene segment. In an earlier analysis of some 590 of the donors, a V segment was called functional when productive rearrangements were above 56.7%, and segregating when the standard deviation between donors exceeded 5%. A statistical classification framework was developed to diagnose cytomegalovirus status using the catalog of TCR beta chain sequences. In a later analysis, TCR nucleotide sequences were compared against IMGT/GENE-DB human TR gene sequences so that V and J genes could be assigned. Using the TCRdist pipeline, a later analysis assigned CDR3 sequences along with most-parsimonious VDJ recombination scenarios. In a later analysis, each TCR beta chain was defined by its CDR3 amino acid sequence together with its V-gene family, and reads without a unique V-gene family were excluded. To address suspected cross-contamination and a sequencing artifact, a later analysis removed 592 highly shared, low-generation-probability nucleotide sequences. In a later analysis, a clonal expansion index was calculated for each public chain from normalized within-repertoire ranks of inferred template counts. In a later analysis, generation probabilities were computed using a VDJ recombination model fitted to out-of-frame rearrangements, and the results were checked against IGoR. Hypergeometric tests were used in a later analysis to score TCR-TCR, TCR-HLA and TCR-CMV co-occurrence, with a repertoire-size bias correction applied to the TCR pairs. In a later analysis, false discovery rates were estimated by permuting HLA or CMV assignments 20 times. In a later analysis, co-occurring TCRs were grouped with DBSCAN, and TCRdist sequence similarity was added when clustering was performed within HLA-allele-positive subsets. For co-occurrence clustering, repertoires with fewer than 30,000 or more than 120,000 public chains were excluded, along with five repertoires with anomalous nucleotide sharing. As stored in TCRdb, this immuneACCESS dataset retains in-frame rearrangements with V and J assigned. A fraction of the clones does not appear; measured against another copy, unresolved V genes explain less than half of the discrepancy, and the remainder lacks a known reason. V and J calls and clone size are given by that table; D and trimming were obtained from the DNA. The table for this sample lists about 160,000 clones; less than 85% of them were counted only once. 4.3% of the sample lies in the top ten.

The data stem from a study of cytomegalovirus exposure and HLA in healthy donors (dated by TCRdb to the late 2010s). Regarding the study in general: An earlier analysis of several hundred of the donors reported 250 to 300 Gb of sequence data and 117 million unique TCR beta sequences obtained from some 200 million T cells. An early release that covered approximately 600 HLA-typed donors contained 300 to 350 gigabases of sequencing data and approximately 85 million unique TCR sequences. Of the 398 genotyped donors, 65% to 90% fell in the genetic ancestry cluster associated with self-reported Caucasian donors. The aim of the study was to test whether cataloging public T cell receptors could identify signatures of past pathogen exposure. Using immunosequencing, the study profiled T cell repertoires from about 650 subjects and related those repertoires to cytomegalovirus serostatus. In addition to the first cohort of roughly 670 subjects, a separate validation cohort of 130 or so different subjects was used. To predict cytomegalovirus infection status, the study brought together high-throughput TCR immunosequencing, statistical association of individual TCRs with disease status, and machine learning. In a later analysis, previously published TCR beta repertoires from several hundred donors were re-analyzed and high-resolution HLA genotyping was added so that TCR occurrence patterns could be studied. Rather than using new phenotypic data, the later analysis identified candidate immune exposures from TCR beta sequences and from how often those sequences occurred across donors. To decide whether each TCR beta V gene segment behaved as functional or pseudogenic, an earlier analysis of approximately 590 of the donors relied on high-throughput TCR beta sequencing. Donor age, sex, ethnicity and CMV serostatus were compiled alongside the repertoire data. In a later genetic analysis, genome-wide SNP genotypes for 398 of the 666 donors were used, and that subset was treated as a discovery cohort. All discovery cohort repertoires had been generated using a single sequencing platform. HLA typing covered class I and class II loci at four-digit resolution. Typing coverage differed by locus: A, B, C, DRB1 and DQB1 were typed in roughly 620-630 donors, DQA1 in 500 to 550, DPA1 in around 610, and DPB1 in just under 480. A few DR-DQ haplotypes were handled as single units for association and clustering because linkage in the cohort was strong. Among 398 genotyped donors of the cohort, an average of 235,054 unique TCR beta nucleotide sequences were sequenced per donor, 15% to 20% of them non-productive. What the work shows at the level of the full study, not this receptor alone: The 87-base-pair reads could not distinguish some IMGT-functional V segments, including TRBV6-2 and TRBV6-3, so those segments were excluded. Assigning TCR associations to individual alleles was difficult when HLA alleles, especially DR and DQ, strongly co-occurred. Cytomegalovirus status was reported to be diagnosed by the classifier with high specificity and sensitivity in both the original and validation cohorts. Because HLA typing was missing for some donors at each locus, association tests included only the typed subset. At a false discovery rate of 0.05, a later analysis linked around 15,000 TCR beta sequences to specific HLA alleles. According to a later analysis, TCR association rates differed among HLA loci, with DRB1 alleles showing the most associated TCRs and HLA-C alleles showing the fewest. A group of highly shared sequence variants was considered likely to be a technical artifact of the sequencing pipeline. Roughly uniform sequencing depth across donors was assumed in presence/absence analyses, although this assumption may not hold. Across donors, most TCR sequences were observed very rarely, whereas some public TCRs were present in many individuals. A later genetic analysis associated a missense DCLRE1C variant with V-gene and J-gene trimming of TCR beta chains, and an independent cohort replicated the association. The earlier analysis of 587 of the donors excluded roughly 16 rarely observed V segments, including chromosome 9 orphons, because counts were too low. According to a later analysis, parvovirus B19, influenza, CMV and Epstein-Barr virus appeared linked to several top co-occurrence clusters. The authors suggested that the approach could potentially be generalized to other disease states and immunological phenotypes. Broadly in line with IMGT annotations, most TCR beta V segments showed up in productive rearrangements about 90% or about 30% of the time in an earlier analysis of around 600 of the donors. A few of the identified cytomegalovirus-associated TCR beta chains were confirmed in vitro to be specific for cytomegalovirus antigens. Only TCR beta chains were sequenced in this cohort, and the absence of alpha or paired-chain data limited detectable features. According to a later genetic analysis, donors in an Asian-associated ancestry cluster had fewer N-insertions in productive TCRs than the approximately 690-donor mean. Compared with equally common non-associated chains, HLA-associated TCR beta chains in a later analysis were more clonally expanded and had lower generation probabilities. A further reported finding was that TCR beta sequences accurately predicted the HLA-A and HLA-B alleles for most subjects in the first cohort. Immune exposure information for the cohort was limited to CMV serostatus. In a later analysis, most CMV-associated TCR beta chains were found to appear HLA-restricted, with HLA associations seemingly driven largely by CMV exposure. Linkage disequilibrium might explain the correlated functional status among segregating V segments, but an unknown experimental factor could not be excluded. The study gave a list of more than 150 TCR beta chains associated with cytomegalovirus.

The cohort comprised hundreds of healthy bone marrow donors. Cohort members were all nominally healthy when sampled, although unrecorded immune exposures were likely present. The donor was CMV seronegative and belonged to the group of 352 seronegative cohort members. Each donor provided a peripheral blood sample, and peripheral blood mononuclear cells were used for TCR beta sequencing. Genomic DNA was extracted from the blood cell samples with the Qiagen DNeasy Blood Extraction Kit. The CDR3 contains 15 residues, cysteine and phenylalanine counted. Of all the DNA, just the CDR3 is kept, 45 bases in frame from base 1. V drops 0 bases and J drops 2 bases, leaving 10 bases in between. From a lookup of the germline V gene, CDR1 and CDR2 are LGHNA and YNFKEQ.

Recombination joined TRBV4-2 with TRBJ1-2, with the D segment identity uncertain. The source material was PBMCs. The sequence was collected from a man aged 35-49 years in good health and CMV-seronegative. The nucleotide sequence reads TGTGCCAGCAGCCAAGAACGCGATTCAAACTATGGCTACACCTTC. Translated, this gives CASSQERDSNYGYTF.